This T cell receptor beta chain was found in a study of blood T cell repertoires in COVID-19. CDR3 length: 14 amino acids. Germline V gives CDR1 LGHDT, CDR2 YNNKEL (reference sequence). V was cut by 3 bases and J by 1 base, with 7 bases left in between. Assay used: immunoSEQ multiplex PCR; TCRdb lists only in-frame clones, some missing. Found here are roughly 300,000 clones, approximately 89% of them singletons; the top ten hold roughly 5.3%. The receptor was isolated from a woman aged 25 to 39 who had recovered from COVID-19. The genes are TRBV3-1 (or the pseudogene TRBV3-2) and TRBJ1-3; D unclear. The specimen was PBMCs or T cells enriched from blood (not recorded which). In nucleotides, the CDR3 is TGTGCCAGCAGCCACGACACTTCTGGAAACACCATATATTTT. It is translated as CASSHDTSGNTIYF.